These 15 T cell receptor beta chains originate from one sample sequenced in a study of CD8 T cells in Susac syndrome. An amount of RNA that ranged from roughly 0.5 to 1 ug was reverse transcribed with random hexamers. TCRdb passed the immunoSEQ multiplex PCR reads through MiXCR, listing each CDR3 protein once. The sample contains about 130,000 distinct CDR3 sequences, 95% of which appear only once. The sequencing sample was made of CD8+ T cells from PBMCs. These receptors all stem from a human donor with Susac syndrome.

This rearrangement joins TRBV6-6 to TRBJ1-1, with D tentatively TRBD1 (5 bases). CDR3 length equals 16 residues. Trimming removed 2 bases from V and 2 bases from J, with 15 bases in between. Per germline, CDR1 MNHNY and CDR2 SVGAGI (reference sequence). CDR3 DNA: TGTGCCAGCAGTTACCTGGTCACGGGGGGAAACACTGAAGCTTTCTTT. Translation: CASSYLVTGGNTEAFF.

J is TRBJ2-1 and V is TRBV24-1; D call uncertain. V dropped 0 bases and J dropped 9 bases, with 8 bases sitting between them. CDR1 KGHDR and CDR2 SFDVKD come from the germline V gene. The CDR3 is 13 residues long. The CDR3 is CATSDLHVFEQFF. The CDR3 DNA reads TGTGCCACCAGTGATTTGCATGTCTTTGAGCAGTTCTTC.

A single count supports this clonotype. This rearrangement joins TRBV27 to TRBJ2-7, with 12 bases lining up with TRBD2. The CDR3 has 14 amino acids. J gave up 5 bases and V 7 bases, and 6 bases lay outside the gene matches. In germline, CDR1 is MNHEY, CDR2 SMNVEV (reference sequence). The DNA of the CDR3 is TGTGCCAGCAAACTAGCGGGAGGTTCGGACGAGCAGTACTTC. Protein product: CASKLAGGSDEQYF.

The chain carries TRBV29-1 and TRBJ2-1, with 9 bases fitting TRBD1. The V gene's germline CDR1 is SQVTM and CDR2 ANQGSEA. CDR3 length: 15 residues. V lost 5 bases and J lost 9; bases outside the gene matches: 14. The CDR3 region is CSVSAQGALFSEQFF. The CDR3 DNA reads as TGCAGCGTTTCTGCACAGGGGGCATTATTCAGTGAGCAGTTCTTC.

The chain couples TRBV4-1 to TRBJ2-1, with D perhaps TRBD1 (6 bases). V was cut by 5 bases and J by 4 bases, with 9 bases left in between. The germline CDR1 and CDR2 sequences are MGHRA and YSYEKL. CDR3 size: 13 residues. CDR3 DNA: TGCGCCAGCAGCTACGGACAGTACAATGAGCAGTTCTTC. Translation: CASSYGQYNEQFF.

The chain couples TRBV25-1 to TRBJ2-3; TRBD2 might be the D (5 bases). CDR1 and CDR2 (germline): MGHDK, SYGVNS. This CDR3 has 15 amino acids. Trimming left V 4 bases short and J 2 bases short, with 13 bases between. CDR3 amino acids: CASSAWSEATDTQYF. CDR3 sequence (DNA): TGTGCCAGCAGTGCCTGGTCGGAGGCCACAGATACGCAGTATTTT.

This chain joins TRBV25-1 and TRBJ1-1; 10 bases map to TRBD1. J was trimmed by 0 bases and V by 3 bases; bases with no gene match: 1. This CDR3 comprises 15 residues. CDR1 and CDR2 (germline): MGHDK, SYGVNS. The CDR3: CASSDGQGVNTEAFF. CDR3 nucleotide sequence: TGTGCCAGCAGTGACGGACAGGGGGTGAACACTGAAGCTTTCTTT.

The rearrangement joins TRBV5-4 to TRBJ2-1, with TRBD2 matching 8 bases. The germline V gene has CDR1 SGHNT and CDR2 YYREEE (reference sequence). The junction had 10 bases not matched to a gene; V was cut back by 1 base and J by 1 base. This CDR3 region has 18 residues. The chain's CDR3 is CASSLQRLAGLSYNEQFF. CDR3 DNA: TGTGCCAGCAGCTTGCAGAGGTTAGCGGGATTATCCTACAATGAGCAGTTCTTC.

This clonotype was picked up one time. This chain uses TRBV14 with TRBJ2-7; no definite D call. Looked up from germline, CDR1 is SGHDN and CDR2 is FVKESK. The CDR3 covers 14 residues. The V gene lost 2 bases and the J gene lost 3 bases, with 11 bases spanning the gap. Here the CDR3 DNA reads TGTGCCAGCAGCCAACAAGGACGGGTCTACGAGCAGTACTTC. Translated: CASSQQGRVYEQYF.

The J gene is TRBJ2-4, the V gene TRBV14; D assignment may be TRBD1 or TRBD2 (5 bases each). Germline CDR1 reads SGHDN; CDR2 reads FVKESK. V gave up 8 bases and J gave up 8 bases, with 37 bases separating them. The CDR3 loop spans 20 amino acids. The chain's CDR3 is CASEGKPKNGASSYPDIQYF. In DNA, the CDR3 is TGTGCCAGCGAGGGGAAACCCAAAAACGGGGCTTCCTCTTACCCGGACATTCAGTACTTC.

V usage is TRBV18 and J usage is TRBJ2-1, with D possibly TRBD2 on 6 matching bases. The CDR3 has 15 amino acids. Trimming stripped 3 bases from V and 8 bases from J, with 17 bases between. CDR1 KGHSH and CDR2 LQKENI come from the germline V gene. CDR3 sequence (DNA): TGTGCCAGCTCACCGGGCCGGGAGAGGGGTCATGAGCAGTTCTTC. It translates to CASSPGRERGHEQFF.

The chain combines TRBV5-1 with TRBJ2-1; possibly TRBD1 for D (5 bases). Trimming removed 3 bases at V and 3 bases at J, with 13 bases between. CDR1 is SGHRS and CDR2 is YFSETQ in the germline V gene. The CDR3 is 15 amino acids. CDR3 sequence: CASSSRPGNYNEQFF. CDR3 in DNA: TGCGCCAGCAGCTCCCGTCCAGGGAACTACAATGAGCAGTTCTTC.

The chain recombines TRBV20-1 with TRBJ2-7; weak D call: TRBD2 (7 bases). V shed 0 bases and J shed 5 bases, with 14 bases lying between them. Germline CDR1 and CDR2: DFQATT and SNEGSKA (reference sequence). CDR3 length: 14 residues. CDR3 region: CSAREWGGLNEQYF. CDR3 bases: TGCAGTGCTAGAGAATGGGGGGGGCTAAACGAGCAGTACTTC.

The chain is built from TRBV12-5 and TRBJ2-7; D is undetermined. The germline V gene has CDR1 LGHNT and CDR2 FRNRAP. Between the trimmed V and J ends, which lost 1 base and 3 bases, there was a span of 13 bases. CDR3 length: 15 amino acids. The DNA for the CDR3 is TGTGCTAGTGGTTTGGATCTAGAGGAGTACTACGAGCAGTACTTC. Translated: CASGLDLEEYYEQYF.

V is TRBV9 and J is TRBJ2-7, with 8 bases aligning to TRBD2. The germline V gene encodes CDR1 SGDLS and CDR2 YYNGEE. The V gene end was trimmed by 2 bases and the J gene end by 1 base; junction bases not matched to a gene: 5. There are 15 residues in the CDR3. CDR3 DNA: TGTGCCAGCAGCGTGAGCGTAGCGGGATCCTACGAGCAGTACTTC. Translation: CASSVSVAGSYEQYF.